The 23 T cell receptor beta chains reported below all come from one sample, sequenced in a study of post-analysis software for immune sequencing data. General study points: Compared with controls, patients had more of five or six TRBV segments, including TRBV5-6, TRBV5-1 and TRBV20-1.

These receptors lack a known antigen. Every TCR beta cDNA library bore unique molecular identifiers. TCRdb re-called the PCR reads through MiXCR, storing one row per CDR3 protein. Of about 680,000 distinct CDR3 sequences in the sample, approximately 60% were seen once. Sequenced: blood. The receptors shown here come from a girl aged 2 to 10 with multiple sclerosis.

This clonotype was counted once. The chain combines TRBV3-1 with TRBJ1-2; D is undetermined. From germline, CDR1 is LGHDT and CDR2 YNNKEL (reference sequence). The CDR3 spans 14 residues. V lost 0 bases and J lost 4, with 9 bases in between. CDR3 residues: CASSQEQVFYGYTF. CDR3 bases: TGTGCCAGCAGCCAAGAGCAGGTATTCTATGGCTACACCTTC.

The chain recombines TRBV7-3 with TRBJ2-1; no definite D call. Trimming removed 3 bases at V and 7 bases at J, with 13 bases between. The CDR3 contains 14 residues. Germline CDR1 and CDR2: SGHTA and FQGTGA. The CDR3 DNA follows: TGTGCCAGCAGCTTCGACTGGGTCGGGAATGAGCAGTTCTTC. Translated: CASSFDWVGNEQFF.

This clonotype showed up just once. This sequence joins TRBV7-3 and TRBJ2-1; TRBD2 matches at 10 bases. Trimming took 4 bases from V and 0 from J; bases not matched to a gene: 15. Germline assignment: CDR1 SGHTA and CDR2 FQGTGA. CDR3 length: 20 residues. The CDR3 nucleotides read TGTGCCAGCAGCTACTCCGAATCTAGCGGGAGCAAAAGCTCCTACAATGAGCAGTTCTTC. It is translated as CASSYSESSGSKSSYNEQFF.

The genes are TRBV5-5 and TRBJ2-1; D could derive from TRBD1 or TRBD2 (6 bases each). Germline V gene data show CDR1 as SGHKS and CDR2 as YYEKEE (reference sequence). V lost 4 bases, J lost 13 bases, and 21 bases lay in between. This CDR3 comprises 14 residues. CDR3 nucleotide sequence: TGTGCCAGCAGCCCCCTGGGGGGCTTGGAGACCCAGTTCTTC. This gives the protein CASSPLGGLETQFF.

The chain combines TRBV10-3 with TRBJ2-3; TRBD2 aligns across 12 bases. The CDR3 loop spans 14 amino acids. From germline, CDR1 is ENHRY and CDR2 SYGVKD. The V and J ends lost 10 bases and 2 bases, in that order; junction bases with no gene match: 4. The DNA for the CDR3 is TGTGCCACCAGGACTAGCGGGAACACAGATACGCAGTATTTT. This translates into CATRTSGNTDTQYF.

This clonotype was counted once. CDR3 residues: CASSETSGRDNEQFF. The DNA of the CDR3 is TGTGCCAGCAGCGAGACTAGCGGGAGGGACAATGAGCAGTTCTTC. The J gene is TRBJ2-1, the V gene TRBV9; the match to TRBD2 covers 14 bases. This CDR3 spans 15 amino acids. The V segment lost 3 bases and the J segment 5 bases; nucleotides outside the gene matches: 1. Germline loops: CDR1 SGDLS, CDR2 YYNGEE.

This sequence joins TRBV20-1 and TRBJ2-7, with 8 bases fitting TRBD1. Trimming at V came to 3 bases and at J to 5 bases, leaving 6 bases not matched to a gene. This CDR3 spans 13 amino acids. CDR1 DFQATT and CDR2 SNEGSKA come from the germline V gene (reference sequence). The CDR3 DNA is TGCAGTGCTAGGGATCAGGGGGCCCACGAGCAGTACTTC. It specifies CSARDQGAHEQYF.

This clonotype was seen only a few times. The chain links TRBV29-1 to TRBJ1-2; no reliable D call. This CDR3 is 10 amino acids long. The germline V gene encodes CDR1 SQVTM and CDR2 ANQGSEA. The germline V and J ends were trimmed by 4 bases and 5 bases, with 5 bases remaining between them. CDR3 DNA sequence: TGCAGCGTTGGAGGTTATGGCTACACCTTC. Protein: CSVGGYGYTF.

The CDR3 nucleotides are TGTGCCAGCAGCGCCGAACAGGGCCTTGCTGGGGCCAACGTCCTGACTTTC. It specifies CASSAEQGLAGANVLTF. The rearrangement uses TRBV9 and TRBJ2-6, with a tentative D call TRBD1 (6 bases). CDR3 size: 17 residues. Germline loops: CDR1 SGDLS, CDR2 YYNGEE. V lost 3 bases, J lost 2 bases, and 15 bases lay in between.

V gene TRBV6-5 combines with J gene TRBJ1-1; D is unresolved. There are 16 residues in the CDR3. V was pared by 2 bases and J by 0 bases, with 13 bases between. In germline, CDR1 is MNHEY, CDR2 SVGAGI. CDR3: CASSYLRVDMNTEAFF. As DNA, the CDR3 is TGTGCCAGCAGTTACCTCAGAGTAGACATGAACACTGAAGCTTTCTTT.

The table lists this clonotype with a count of one. This chain uses TRBV7-2 with TRBJ1-1, with D maybe TRBD1 (6 bases). V was cut by 3 bases and J by 6 bases, with 11 bases left in between. This CDR3 is 13 amino acids long. In germline, CDR1 is SGHTA, CDR2 FQGNSA. CDR3 sequence reads: CASSFTGKAEAFF. The CDR3 nucleotides read TGTGCCAGCAGCTTCACAGGGAAGGCTGAAGCTTTCTTT.

In DNA form, the CDR3 reads TGTGCCAGCAGTTACCCAGGGCTAGCGGCGCAAGAGACCCAGTACTTC. Translation: CASSYPGLAAQETQYF. The gene calls are TRBV6-2 or TRBV6-3 and TRBJ2-5; 7 positions agree with TRBD2. Losses at the gene ends were 2 bases for V and 2 bases for J; bases not matched to a gene: 8. There are 16 residues in the CDR3. Per the germline V gene, CDR1 is MNHEY and CDR2 is SVGEGT.

This clonotype was observed a few times. V and J are TRBV29-1 and TRBJ2-6; 7 bases line up with TRBD1. Losses at the gene ends were 7 bases for V and 2 bases for J; bases not matched to a gene: 2. The CDR3 is 13 residues long. From germline, CDR1 is SQVTM and CDR2 ANQGSEA. The chain's CDR3 is CSDGTAGANVLTF. CDR3 nucleotides: TGCAGCGACGGGACAGCTGGGGCCAACGTCCTGACTTTC.

The chain combines TRBV20-1 with TRBJ1-2, with D possibly being TRBD1 (5 bases). The CDR3 is made up of 13 amino acids. Germline CDR1 DFQATT, CDR2 SNEGSKA (reference sequence). V was shortened by 6 bases and J by 2 bases, with 13 bases between the two germline ends. The CDR3 reads CSARGRGNYGYTF. CDR3 DNA: TGCAGTGCCCGAGGGCGGGGGAACTATGGCTACACCTTC.

The V call is TRBV27, the J call TRBJ2-2, with 9 bases identical to TRBD2. This CDR3 is built from 15 residues. V lost 8 bases and J lost 6; bases outside the gene matches: 10. From germline, CDR1 is MNHEY and CDR2 SMNVEV (reference sequence). The CDR3 spells CASLSGVAGAGELFF. DNA for the CDR3: TGTGCCAGCCTATCCGGGGTAGCGGGAGCCGGGGAGCTGTTTTTT.

The chain couples TRBV9 to TRBJ2-6; perhaps D is TRBD1 or TRBD2 (5 bases each). The CDR3 runs 19 residues. V was clipped by 4 bases and J by 0 bases, with 20 bases between them. Per germline, CDR1 SGDLS and CDR2 YYNGEE. For the CDR3, the DNA is TGTGCCAGCAGCCCAACCGGGACGGGAACCTTCTCTGGGGCCAACGTCCTGACTTTC. Translated: CASSPTGTGTFSGANVLTF.

The chain combines TRBV5-1 with TRBJ1-2; 7 positions agree with TRBD1. The CDR3 spans 18 residues. Unmatched junction bases numbered 17, after V lost 3 bases and J lost 3 bases. Germline loops: CDR1 SGHRS, CDR2 YFSETQ. CDR3 sequence (DNA): TGCGCCAGCAGCTCGGCCTCGATACGGACAGGAGCGGACTATGGCTACACCTTC. It yields the protein CASSSASIRTGADYGYTF.

The genes are TRBV20-1 and TRBJ2-1; a possible D gene is TRBD2 (6 bases). This CDR3 region has 13 residues. Germline V lookup: CDR1 DFQATT, CDR2 SNEGSKA (reference sequence). Trimming shortened V by 6 bases and J by 7 bases, and 16 bases separated the two germline ends. The DNA of the CDR3 is TGCAGTGCAGCTAGCGTTGGCTATAATGAGCAGTTCTTC. This translates into CSAASVGYNEQFF.

The CDR3 nucleotides are TGTGCCACCAGTGGTGAGACCCAGTACTTC. Translating it yields CATSGETQYF. This chain joins TRBV15 and TRBJ2-5; no clear D gene. This CDR3 has 10 amino acids. Germline-derived CDR1 and CDR2 are LNHNV and YYDKDF (reference sequence). The V gene lost 6 bases and the J gene lost 5 bases, with 4 bases spanning the gap.

The rearrangement links TRBV7-9 to TRBJ2-1, with D uncertain. V was clipped by 4 bases and J by 7 bases, with 11 bases between them. This CDR3 region has 13 residues. Germline CDR1 SEHNR, CDR2 FQNEAQ (reference sequence). Written as DNA, the CDR3 is TGTGCCAGCAGCTCGGAGAGGCAGAATGAGCAGTTCTTC. Residues: CASSSERQNEQFF.

This chain connects TRBV29-1 to TRBJ2-5, with TRBD1 identical over 7 bases. Trimming took 4 bases from V and 11 from J; bases not matched to a gene: 10. This CDR3 has 12 amino acids. Germline V gene lookup returns CDR1 SQVTM and CDR2 ANQGSEA. The CDR3 DNA is TGCAGCGTTGGTCGACAGGGACATGAGCAGTACTTC. Residues: CSVGRQGHEQYF. The full variable domain, with the rest looked up from reference TRBV29-1 and TRBJ2-5, is SAVISQKPSRDICQRGTSLTIQCQVDSQVTMMFWYRQQPGQSLTLIATANQGSEATYESGFVIDKFPISRPNLTFSTLTVSNMSPEDSSIYLCSVGRQGHEQYFGPGTRLLVL.

The gene calls are TRBV20-1 and TRBJ2-1, with 9 bases lining up with TRBD2. The V and J ends lost 4 bases and 4 bases, in that order; junction bases with no gene match: 8. Germline V gene sequence: CDR1 DFQATT, CDR2 SNEGSKA (reference sequence). The CDR3 covers 15 residues. The CDR3 nucleotides read TGCAGTGCTATTGCAAAGCGGGAGGCTTACAATGAGCAGTTCTTC. As protein: CSAIAKREAYNEQFF.

The chain recombines TRBV11-2 with TRBJ2-1, with 12 bases fitting TRBD2. V gave up 1 base and J gave up 8 bases; unmatched junction bases: 3. The germline gives CDR1 SGHAT, CDR2 FQNNGV. This CDR3 has 15 amino acids. CDR3 sequence reads: CASSLGLAGDHEQFF. The CDR3 DNA is TGTGCCAGCAGCTTAGGACTAGCGGGAGATCATGAGCAGTTCTTC.